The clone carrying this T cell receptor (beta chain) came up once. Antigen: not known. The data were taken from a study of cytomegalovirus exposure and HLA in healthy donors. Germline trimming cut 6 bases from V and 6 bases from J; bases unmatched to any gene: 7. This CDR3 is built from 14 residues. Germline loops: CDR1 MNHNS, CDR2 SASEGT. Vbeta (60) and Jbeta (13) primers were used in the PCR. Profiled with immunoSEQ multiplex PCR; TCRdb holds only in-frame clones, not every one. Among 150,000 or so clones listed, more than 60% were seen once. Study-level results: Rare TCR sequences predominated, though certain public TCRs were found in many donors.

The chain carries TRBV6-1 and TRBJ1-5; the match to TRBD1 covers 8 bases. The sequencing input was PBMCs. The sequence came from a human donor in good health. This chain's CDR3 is CASRETGVRQPQHF. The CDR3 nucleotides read TGTGCCAGCAGGGAGACAGGGGTGCGTCAGCCCCAGCATTTT.